The clone carrying this TCR beta chain has only one observation. This same CDR3 is encoded by further DNA sequences in the sample. The source of the sample is a study of blood T cell repertoires in COVID-19. In the study overall: In each case, the material was cDNA or gDNA derived from T cells, B-cell-depleted T cells, or PBMCs.

The CDR3 loop spans 15 amino acids. Trimming pared 5 bases from V and 8 bases from J, leaving 19 bases between. Germline-derived CDR1 and CDR2 are LNHDA and SQIVND (reference sequence). The data were produced by immunoSEQ multiplex PCR, yet TCRdb's version contains in-frame clones alone and is incomplete. The sample carries around 220,000 clones, more than 85% recorded once. Sequencing was done on a sample of peripheral blood. This clonotype was sampled from a woman in her forties or fifties with COVID-19, enrolled during active disease. The chain couples TRBV19 to TRBJ2-1; possibly TRBD2 for D (5 bases). CDR3 in amino acids: CASSVTSWAGYEQFF. CDR3 DNA: TGTGCCAGTAGTGTCACTAGTTGGGCCGGGTATGAGCAGTTCTTC. The complete variable domain, with remaining parts taken from reference TRBV19 and TRBJ2-1, reads DGGITQSPKYLFRKEGQNVTLSCEQNLNHDAMYWYRQDPGQGLRLIYYSQIVNDFQKGDIAEGYSVSREKKESFPLTVTSAQKNPTAFYLCASSVTSWAGYEQFFGPGTRLTVL.